This entry is about one TCR beta chain. No cognate antigen has been identified for it. No base quality information exists; no much larger clone differs at one position. The sample comes from a study of blood T cell repertoires in COVID-19 (dated by TCRdb to the early 2020s). Some background on the complete study: Collaborator samples came from the United States, Italy and Spain and covered acute and convalescent phases of COVID-19. The material from the prospective study consisted of cDNA or gDNA derived from T cells, B-cell-depleted T cells, or PBMCs. Subjects who had been exposed to COVID-19, were actively infected with it, or had recovered from it provided the deeply sampled blood TCRbeta repertoires that made up the dataset. The repertoires were released in a freely available public database meant as a resource for research on the immune response to SARS-CoV-2. The samples were drawn from two sources: the first 160 participants of the ongoing ImmuneRACE study, and 1,254 subjects contributed by 6 global collaborators. The sample metadata nearly always contained a de-identified subject ID, COVID-19 status, age in years and sex. Where available, HLA class I and class II types were obtained from metadata supplied by the sample provider rather than from assay-based typing.

The study at large found these results: The quantity of clinical and demographic metadata differed by source and by participant and was supplied without curation.

Whole blood was collected in K2EDTA tubes by collaborating institutions according to the institutions' own protocols. For TCRbeta analysis, collaborators shipped samples in one of three forms: frozen whole blood, isolated PBMCs, or DNA extracted from either of those sample types. Trimming costs V 8 bases and J 4 bases, and their ends lie 9 bases apart. The cysteine opens and the phenylalanine closes a CDR3 of 12 amino acids. Just the 36-base CDR3 DNA is kept, in frame starting at base 1. TCRbeta CDR3 regions were amplified from genomic DNA by means of the immunoSEQ Assay, a bias-controlled multiplex PCR. Processing in the source paper ran as follows. Within the assay, amplification of reference gene primers was used to estimate how many nucleated cells each sample contained. Sequence reads were collapsed and filtered to measure the absolute abundance of every unique TCRbeta CDR3 rearrangement. For each sample, productive Simpson clonality was calculated as the square root of Simpson's diversity index over productive rearrangements. The table comes from immuneACCESS by way of TCRdb, which keeps in-frame sequences with V and J called. Part of the clones is missing from these tables; in studies checked, under half for an unresolved V gene and the rest for unknown reasons. V, J and clone size derive from that table, while D and trimming were established from the DNA sequence. The sample table lists around 320,000 clones, approximately 90% of them with a count of one. The top ten hold approximately 2% of the sample.

Sample: peripheral blood. The chain couples TRBV12-3 or TRBV12-4 to TRBJ2-1; TRBD2 is a weak D gene call, 5 bases matching. This receptor was taken from a man between 18 and 35 years old with active or convalescent COVID-19. The DNA reads as follows: TGTGCCAGCGGGAGACGGTACAATGAGCAGTTCTTC. This codes for CASGRRYNEQFF.